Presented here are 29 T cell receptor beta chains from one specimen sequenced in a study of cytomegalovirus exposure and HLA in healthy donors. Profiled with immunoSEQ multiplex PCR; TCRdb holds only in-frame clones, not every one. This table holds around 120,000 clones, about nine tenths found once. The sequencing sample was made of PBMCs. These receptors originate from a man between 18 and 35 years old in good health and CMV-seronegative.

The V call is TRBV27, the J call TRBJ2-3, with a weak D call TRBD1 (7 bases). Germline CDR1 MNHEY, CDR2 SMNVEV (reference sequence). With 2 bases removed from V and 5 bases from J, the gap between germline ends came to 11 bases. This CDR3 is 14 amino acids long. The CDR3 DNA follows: TGTGCCAGCAGTTTAGCCAGGGGGGTAGATACGCAGTATTTT. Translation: CASSLARGVDTQYF.

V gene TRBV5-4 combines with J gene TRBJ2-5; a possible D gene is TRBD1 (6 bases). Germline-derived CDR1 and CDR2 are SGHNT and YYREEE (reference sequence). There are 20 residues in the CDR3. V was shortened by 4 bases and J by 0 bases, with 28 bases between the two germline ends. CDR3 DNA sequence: TGTGCCAGCAGCCGCAAGGACCTCGGGACACATTTCGGGTACCAAGAGACCCAGTACTTC. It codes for CASSRKDLGTHFGYQETQYF.

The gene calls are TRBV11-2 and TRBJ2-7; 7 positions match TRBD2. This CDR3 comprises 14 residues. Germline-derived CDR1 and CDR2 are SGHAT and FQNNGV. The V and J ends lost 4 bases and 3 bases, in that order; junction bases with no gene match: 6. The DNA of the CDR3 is TGTGCCAGCAGCTCCATGACTAGCTTCTACGAGCAGTACTTC. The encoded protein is CASSSMTSFYEQYF.

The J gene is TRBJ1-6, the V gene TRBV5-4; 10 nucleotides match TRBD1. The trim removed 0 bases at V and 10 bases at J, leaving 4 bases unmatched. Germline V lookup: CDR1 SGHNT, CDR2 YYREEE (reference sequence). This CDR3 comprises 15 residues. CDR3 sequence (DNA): TGTGCCAGCAGCTTGGGACAGGGGGCAGGGTCACCCCTCCACTTT. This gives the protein CASSLGQGAGSPLHF. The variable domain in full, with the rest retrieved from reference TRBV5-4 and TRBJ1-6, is ETGVTQSPTHLIKTRGQQVTLRCSSQSGHNTVSWYQQALGQGPQFIFQYYREEENGRGNFPPRFSGLQFPNYSSELNVNALELDDSALYLCASSLGQGAGSPLHFGNGTRLTVT.

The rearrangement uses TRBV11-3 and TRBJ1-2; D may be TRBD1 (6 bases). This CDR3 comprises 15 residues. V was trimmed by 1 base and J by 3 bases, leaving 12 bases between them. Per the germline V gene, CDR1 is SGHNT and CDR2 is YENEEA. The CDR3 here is CASSLVYEGDYGYTF. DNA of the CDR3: TGTGCCAGCAGCTTAGTCTATGAGGGGGACTATGGCTACACCTTC.

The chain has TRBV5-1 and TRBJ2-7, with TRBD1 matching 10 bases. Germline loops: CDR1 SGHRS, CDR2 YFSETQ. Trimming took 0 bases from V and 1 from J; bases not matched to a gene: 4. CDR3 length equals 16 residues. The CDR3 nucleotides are TGCGCCAGCAGCTTGGCAAGGGGACAGGGGTCCTACGAGCAGTACTTC. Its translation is CASSLARGQGSYEQYF.

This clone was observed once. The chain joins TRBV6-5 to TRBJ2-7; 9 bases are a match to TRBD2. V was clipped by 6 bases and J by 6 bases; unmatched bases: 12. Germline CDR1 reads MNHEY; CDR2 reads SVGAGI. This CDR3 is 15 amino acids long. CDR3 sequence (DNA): TGTGCCAGCAGCCTTCGCCGGGGACTAGCAGCCGAGCAGTACTTC. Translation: CASSLRRGLAAEQYF.

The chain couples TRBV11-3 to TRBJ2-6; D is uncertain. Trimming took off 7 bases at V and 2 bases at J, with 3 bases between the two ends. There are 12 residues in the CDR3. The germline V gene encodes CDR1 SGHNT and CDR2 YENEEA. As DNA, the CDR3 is TGTGCCAGCACAACTGGGGCCAACGTCCTGACTTTC. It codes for CASTTGANVLTF.

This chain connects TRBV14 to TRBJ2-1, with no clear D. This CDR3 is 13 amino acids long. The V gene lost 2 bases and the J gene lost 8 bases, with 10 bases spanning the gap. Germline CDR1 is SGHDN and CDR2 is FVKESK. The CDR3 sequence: CASSQNSLDEQFF. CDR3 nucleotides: TGTGCCAGCAGCCAAAACAGTTTAGATGAGCAGTTCTTC.

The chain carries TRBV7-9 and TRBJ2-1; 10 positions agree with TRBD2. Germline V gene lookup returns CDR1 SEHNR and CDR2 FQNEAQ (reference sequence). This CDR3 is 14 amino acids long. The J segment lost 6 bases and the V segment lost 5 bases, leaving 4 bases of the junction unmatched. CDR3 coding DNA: TGTGCCAGCAGCGTGGGACTAGCGCGCAATGAGCAGTTCTTC. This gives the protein CASSVGLARNEQFF.

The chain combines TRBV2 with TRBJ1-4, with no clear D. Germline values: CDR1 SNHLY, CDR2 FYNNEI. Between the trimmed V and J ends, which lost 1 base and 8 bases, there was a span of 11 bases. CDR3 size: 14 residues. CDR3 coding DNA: TGTGCCAGCAGTGAAGGGTGGCGGGGAGAAAAACTGTTTTTT. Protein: CASSEGWRGEKLFF.

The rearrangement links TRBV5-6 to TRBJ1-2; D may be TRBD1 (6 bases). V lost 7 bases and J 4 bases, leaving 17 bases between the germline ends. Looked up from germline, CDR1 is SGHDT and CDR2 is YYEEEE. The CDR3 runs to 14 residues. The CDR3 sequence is CASSYRVGIYGYTF. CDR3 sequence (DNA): TGTGCCAGCTCATACAGGGTTGGTATCTATGGCTACACCTTC.

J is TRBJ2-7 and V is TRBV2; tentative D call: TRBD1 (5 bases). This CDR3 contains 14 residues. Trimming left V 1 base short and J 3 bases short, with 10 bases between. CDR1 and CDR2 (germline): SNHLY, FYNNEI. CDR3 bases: TGTGCCAGCAGTGAAGACAGGTTGCTCTACGAGCAGTACTTC. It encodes CASSEDRLLYEQYF.

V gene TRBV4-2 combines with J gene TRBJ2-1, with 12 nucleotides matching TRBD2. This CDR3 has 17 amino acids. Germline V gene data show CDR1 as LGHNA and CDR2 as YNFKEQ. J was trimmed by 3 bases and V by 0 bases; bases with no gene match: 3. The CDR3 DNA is TGTGCCAGCAGCCAAGAGTCTAGCGGGGGGGGCTACAATGAGCAGTTCTTC. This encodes CASSQESSGGGYNEQFF.

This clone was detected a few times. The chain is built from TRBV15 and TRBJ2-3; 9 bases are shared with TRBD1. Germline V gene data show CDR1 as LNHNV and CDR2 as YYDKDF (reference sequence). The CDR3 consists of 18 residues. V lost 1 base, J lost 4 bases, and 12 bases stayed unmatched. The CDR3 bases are TGTGCCACCAGCAGAGCTGTGAAGGACAGGGGAATAGCAGATACGCAGTATTTT. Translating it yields CATSRAVKDRGIADTQYF.

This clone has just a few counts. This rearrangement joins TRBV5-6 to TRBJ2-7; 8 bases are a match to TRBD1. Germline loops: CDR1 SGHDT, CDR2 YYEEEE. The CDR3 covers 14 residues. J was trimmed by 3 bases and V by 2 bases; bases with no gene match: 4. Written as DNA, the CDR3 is TGTGCCAGCAGCTTCGGGACAGGACTCTACGAGCAGTACTTC. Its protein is CASSFGTGLYEQYF.

The CDR3 loop is CASSRRTGADTQYF. CDR3 coding DNA: TGTGCCAGCAGCCGCCGGACAGGAGCAGATACGCAGTATTTT. The V gene is TRBV11-3, the J gene TRBJ2-3, with 7 bases lining up with TRBD1. This CDR3 is built from 14 residues. The germline V gene has CDR1 SGHNT and CDR2 YENEEA. V lost 5 bases to trimming and J lost 4 bases; unmatched junction nucleotides: 6.

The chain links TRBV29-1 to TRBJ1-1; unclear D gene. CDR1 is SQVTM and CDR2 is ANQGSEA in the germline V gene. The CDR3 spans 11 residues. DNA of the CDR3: TGCAATGGTCGGAGTGGCACTGAAGCTTTCTTT. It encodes CNGRSGTEAFF.

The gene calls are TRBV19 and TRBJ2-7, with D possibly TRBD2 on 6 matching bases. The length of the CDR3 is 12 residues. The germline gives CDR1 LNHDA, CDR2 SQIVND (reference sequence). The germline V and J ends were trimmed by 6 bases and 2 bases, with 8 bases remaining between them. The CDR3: CASREGPYEQYF. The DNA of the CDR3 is TGTGCCAGTAGGGAGGGTCCCTACGAGCAGTACTTC. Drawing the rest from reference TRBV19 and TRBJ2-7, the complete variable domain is DGGITQSPKYLFRKEGQNVTLSCEQNLNHDAMYWYRQDPGQGLRLIYYSQIVNDFQKGDIAEGYSVSREKKESFPLTVTSAQKNPTAFYLCASREGPYEQYFGPGTRLTVT.

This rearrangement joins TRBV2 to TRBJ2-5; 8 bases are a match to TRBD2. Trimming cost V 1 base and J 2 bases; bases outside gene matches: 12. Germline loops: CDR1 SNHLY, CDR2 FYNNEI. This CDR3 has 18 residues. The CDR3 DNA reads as TGTGCCAGCAGTGAAGGTCACCCAAGGATAGCGGGGCAAGAGACCCAGTACTTC. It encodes CASSEGHPRIAGQETQYF.

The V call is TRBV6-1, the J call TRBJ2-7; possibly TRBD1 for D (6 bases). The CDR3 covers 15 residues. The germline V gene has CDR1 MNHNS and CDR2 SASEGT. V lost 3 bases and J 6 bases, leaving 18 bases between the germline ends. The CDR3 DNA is TGTGCCAGCAGTGAGCGAAGTAGGGGGAGTACCGAGCAGTACTTC. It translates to CASSERSRGSTEQYF.

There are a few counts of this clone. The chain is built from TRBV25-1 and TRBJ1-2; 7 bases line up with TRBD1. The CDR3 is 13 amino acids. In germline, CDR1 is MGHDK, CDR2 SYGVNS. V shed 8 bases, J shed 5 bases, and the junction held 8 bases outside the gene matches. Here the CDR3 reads CASGDRATYGYTF. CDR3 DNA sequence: TGTGCCAGCGGAGACAGGGCAACATATGGCTACACCTTC.

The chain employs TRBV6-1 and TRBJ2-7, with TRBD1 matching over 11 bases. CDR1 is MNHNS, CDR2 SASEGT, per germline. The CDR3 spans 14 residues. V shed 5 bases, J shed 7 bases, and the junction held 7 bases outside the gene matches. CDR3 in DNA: TGTGCCAGCAGTTGGGGACAGGGGGTAAGGGAGCAGTACTTC. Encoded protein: CASSWGQGVREQYF.

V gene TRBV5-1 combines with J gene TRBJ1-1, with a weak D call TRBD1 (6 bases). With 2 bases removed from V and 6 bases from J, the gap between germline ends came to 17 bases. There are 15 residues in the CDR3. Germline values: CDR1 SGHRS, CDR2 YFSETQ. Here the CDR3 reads CASSLNRERTAEAFF. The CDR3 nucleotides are TGCGCCAGCAGCTTAAACAGGGAAAGGACGGCTGAAGCTTTCTTT.

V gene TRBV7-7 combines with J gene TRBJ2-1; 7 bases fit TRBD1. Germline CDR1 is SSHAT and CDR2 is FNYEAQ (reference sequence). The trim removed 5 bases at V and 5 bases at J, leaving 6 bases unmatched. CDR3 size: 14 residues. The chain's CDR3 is CASSPRDSNNEQFF. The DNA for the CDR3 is TGTGCCAGCAGCCCGAGGGACAGCAACAATGAGCAGTTCTTC.

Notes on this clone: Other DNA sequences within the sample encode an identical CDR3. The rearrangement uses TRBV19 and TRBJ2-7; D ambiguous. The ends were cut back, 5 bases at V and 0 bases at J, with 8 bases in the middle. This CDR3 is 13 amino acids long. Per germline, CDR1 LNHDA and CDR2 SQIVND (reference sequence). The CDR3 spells CASSYGSSYEQYF. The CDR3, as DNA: TGTGCCAGTAGTTACGGTAGCTCCTACGAGCAGTACTTC.

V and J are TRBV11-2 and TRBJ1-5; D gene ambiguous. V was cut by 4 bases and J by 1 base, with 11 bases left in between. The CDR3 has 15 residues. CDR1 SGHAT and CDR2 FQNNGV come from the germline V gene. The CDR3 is CASSSTGISNQPQHF. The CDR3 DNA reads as TGTGCCAGCAGCTCTACGGGGATAAGCAATCAGCCCCAGCATTTT.

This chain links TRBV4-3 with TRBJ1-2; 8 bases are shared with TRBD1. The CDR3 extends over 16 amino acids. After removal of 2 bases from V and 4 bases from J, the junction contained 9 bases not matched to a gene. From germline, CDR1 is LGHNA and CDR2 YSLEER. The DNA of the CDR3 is TGCGCCAGCAGCCAATCCCGGACAGGGATGGTCTATGGCTACACCTTC. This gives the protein CASSQSRTGMVYGYTF.

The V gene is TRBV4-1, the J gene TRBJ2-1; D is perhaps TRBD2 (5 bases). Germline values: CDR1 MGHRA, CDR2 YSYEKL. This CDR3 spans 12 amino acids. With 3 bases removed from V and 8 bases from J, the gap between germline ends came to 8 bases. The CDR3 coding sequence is TGCGCCAGCAGCCATGCCGGGGATGAGCAGTTCTTC. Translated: CASSHAGDEQFF.